Listed below are T cell receptor beta chains from one sample, sequenced in a study of blood T cell repertoires in COVID-19. The table came from immunoSEQ multiplex PCR; TCRdb's copy has only in-frame clones and leaves some out. Here the sample spans a few thousand clones, almost 85% being singletons. The sequenced sample consisted of peripheral blood. The receptors derive from a man aged 65 to 85 with active COVID-19. CDR3s include the opening cysteine and the closing phenylalanine or tryptophan. Each record gives: clone size, D gene, V gene, J gene, CDR3 protein, CDR3 DNA. D genes are given only for firm matches. A clone size is listed for some rows: how often the clone was seen (once, few, many), or a class if it is expanded.

>-|TRBD1|TRBV5-1|TRBJ1-1
CASSLVTGGEAFF
TGCGCCAGCAGCTTGGTAACAGGGGGCGAAGCTTTCTTT
>-|-|TRBV3-1/TRBV3-2|TRBJ1-2
CASSQVRQGQGYTF
TGTGCCAGCAGCCAAGTTCGCCAGGGCCAAGGCTACACCTTC
>-|-|TRBV28|TRBJ2-5
CASSLSLRDTQQETQYF
TGTGCCAGCAGTTTATCGCTACGGGACACCCAACAAGAGACCCAGTACTTC
>-|-|TRBV18|TRBJ2-6
CASSQGGSAGANVLTF
TGTGCCAGCTCCCAGGGGGGTTCTGCCGGGGCCAACGTCCTGACTTTC
>-|-|TRBV2|TRBJ1-2
CASSEEGEGEGYTF
TGTGCCAGCAGTGAAGAAGGGGAGGGGGAAGGCTACACCTTC
>few|-|TRBV5-6|TRBJ2-7
CASSLGRRGHEQYF
TGTGCCAGCAGCTTGGGGAGGAGGGGGCACGAGCAGTACTTC
>few|TRBD1|TRBV4-1|TRBJ2-7
CASSHDRVQDEQYF
TGCGCCAGCAGCCATGACAGGGTTCAGGACGAGCAGTACTTC
>few|-|TRBV19|TRBJ1-5
CASSIWTASNQPQHF
TGTGCCAGTAGTATTTGGACAGCTAGCAATCAGCCCCAGCATTTT
>once|-|TRBV10-1|TRBJ2-1
CASSEGGLYNEQFF
TGCGCCAGCAGTGAGGGGGGACTCTACAATGAGCAGTTCTTC
>-|-|TRBV5-1|TRBJ1-3
CASSDQGTGNTIYF
TGCGCCAGCAGCGACCAGGGCACTGGAAACACCATATATTTT
>once|TRBD2|TRBV14|TRBJ2-1
CASSRLPSGPVNEQFF
TGTGCCAGCAGCCGGCTGCCTAGCGGGCCCGTCAATGAGCAGTTCTTC
>-|-|TRBV11-1|TRBJ1-2
CASSPTRQTNYGYTF
TGTGCCAGCAGTCCCACCAGACAGACTAACTATGGCTACACCTTC
>few|-|TRBV6-2/TRBV6-3|TRBJ1-4
CASSYSDSNNEKLFF
TGTGCCAGCAGTTACTCAGACAGCAATAATGAAAAACTGTTTTTT
>-|TRBD2|TRBV12-5|TRBJ2-1
CASGSGGTSYNEQFF
TGTGCTAGTGGTAGCGGGGGGACCTCCTACAATGAGCAGTTCTTC
>-|-|TRBV13|TRBJ1-6
CASSLVADSPLHF
TGTGCCAGCAGCTTAGTAGCGGATTCACCCCTCCACTTT
>-|TRBD1|TRBV27|TRBJ1-2
CASSWGNRGGYTF
TGTGCCAGCAGTTGGGGAAACAGGGGTGGCTACACCTTC
>-|-|TRBV15|TRBJ1-4
CATSKGATNEKLFF
TGTGCCACCAGCAAAGGGGCAACTAATGAAAAACTGTTTTTT
>once|-|TRBV11-1|TRBJ2-3
CASTLNRVADTQYF
TGTGCCAGCACCCTCAACAGGGTAGCAGATACGCAGTATTTT
>-|TRBD1|TRBV18|TRBJ1-2
CASSPPSTGGNYYGYTF
TGTGCCAGCTCCCCTCCGTCGACAGGGGGCAACTACTATGGCTACACCTTC
>-|-|TRBV5-1|TRBJ1-2
CASSDGQNYGYTF
TGCGCCAGCAGCGATGGACAGAACTATGGCTACACCTTC
>-|TRBD2|TRBV5-1|TRBJ2-1
CASSPSGGAYNEQFF
TGCGCCAGCAGCCCTAGCGGGGGGGCCTACAATGAGCAGTTCTTC
>-|-|TRBV6-5|TRBJ1-6
CASRRTYNSPLHF
TGTGCCAGCAGGCGGACCTATAATTCACCCCTCCACTTT
>-|-|TRBV18|TRBJ1-3
CASSPASKGNTIYF
TGTGCCAGCTCACCGGCCTCGAAAGGAAACACCATATATTTT
>-|TRBD1|TRBV28|TRBJ2-7
CASSPPGGRYEQYF
TGTGCCAGCAGCCCGCCAGGGGGTCGCTACGAGCAGTACTTC